This entry lists 27 T cell receptor beta chains sequenced from one sample in a study of cytomegalovirus exposure and HLA in healthy donors (dated by TCRdb to between 2016 and 2019). The library was generated by the immunoSEQ multiplex PCR assay. TCRdb re-hosts the immuneACCESS table, in-frame sequences only. Its copies lack some clones; in the studies checked, an unresolved V gene accounts for under half of them, and the cause for the rest is not known. The sample yields 100,000 to 150,000 clones; around 94% were counted once. Less than 1.5% of the sample is in the top ten clones. Sequenced input: PBMCs. These TCRs come from a woman aged 18-29 years in good health and CMV-seronegative.

The chain links TRBV5-1 to TRBJ2-3; 7 nucleotides align to TRBD2. The CDR3 sequence is 14 residues long. The germline V gene encodes CDR1 SGHRS and CDR2 YFSETQ. After removal of 2 bases from V and 5 bases from J, the junction contained 5 bases not matched to a gene. CDR3 bases: TGCGCCAGCAGCTTTGGACTAGATCTAGATACGCAGTATTTT. It specifies CASSFGLDLDTQYF.

J is TRBJ2-2 and V is TRBV19; D is possibly TRBD1 (6 bases). CDR1 LNHDA and CDR2 SQIVND come from the germline V gene (reference sequence). This CDR3 is built from 12 residues. Trimming removed 4 bases from V and 13 bases from J, with 13 bases in between. CDR3 DNA sequence: TGTGCCAGTAGTAGAGACAGGTCATTGCTGTTTTTT. Amino acids: CASSRDRSLLFF.

The chain has TRBV29-1 and TRBJ2-7; D call uncertain. The CDR3 has 11 residues. Germline CDR1 and CDR2: SQVTM and ANQGSEA. V gave up 5 bases and J gave up 2 bases, with 7 bases separating them. The CDR3 protein is CSVSPPYEQYF. The DNA for the CDR3 is TGCAGCGTTTCTCCTCCCTACGAGCAGTACTTC.

This sequence joins TRBV30 and TRBJ2-7; no firm D call. Germline V gives CDR1 GTSNPN, CDR2 SVGIG (reference sequence). Trimming took off 4 bases at V and 9 bases at J, with 10 bases between the two ends. CDR3 size: 10 residues. The CDR3 coding sequence is TGTGCCTGGAAAGCTACAGTGCAGTACTTC. This gives the protein CAWKATVQYF. Full variable domain (missing parts from reference TRBV30 and TRBJ2-7): SQTIHQWPATLVQPVGSPLSLECTVEGTSNPNLYWYRQAAGRGLQLLFYSVGIGQISSEVPQNLSASRPQDRQFILSSKKLLLSDSGFYLCAWKATVQYFGPGTRLTVT.

The rearrangement uses TRBV5-4 and TRBJ2-5; 9 bases map to TRBD1. Germline V CDR1 and CDR2: SGHNT, YYREEE (reference sequence). The CDR3 is 14 residues long. V was clipped by 3 bases and J by 4 bases; unmatched bases: 4. The CDR3 loop reads CASSWDRVLETQYF. CDR3 nucleotides: TGTGCCAGCAGCTGGGACAGGGTCCTAGAGACCCAGTACTTC.

The rearrangement joins TRBV7-2 to TRBJ1-5; the D gene is possibly TRBD1 (6 bases). The ends were cut back, 4 bases at V and 6 bases at J, with 10 bases in the middle. CDR3 length equals 13 residues. Germline values: CDR1 SGHTA, CDR2 FQGNSA. CDR3 residues: CASSWEQGQPQHF. Written as DNA, the CDR3 is TGTGCCAGCAGCTGGGAACAGGGTCAGCCCCAGCATTTT.

The chain combines TRBV28 with TRBJ2-7, with 12 bases identical to TRBD2. Per the germline V gene, CDR1 is MDHEN and CDR2 is SYDVKM. The length of the CDR3 is 15 residues. V gave up 4 bases and J gave up 4 bases; unmatched junction bases: 5. This CDR3 is CASSWRGTSGYEQYF. CDR3 bases: TGTGCCAGCAGTTGGAGGGGGACTAGCGGGTACGAGCAGTACTTC.

CDR3 DNA: TGTGCCAGCAGTGATCCCGAGGGAGGGCGAACTTCCTACAATGAGCAGTTCTTC. It specifies CASSDPEGGRTSYNEQFF. V usage is TRBV25-1 and J usage is TRBJ2-1; 7 nucleotides match TRBD2. The CDR3 is made up of 18 amino acids. V trimming: 3 bases; J trimming: 1 base; junction bases outside the gene matches: 12. CDR1 MGHDK and CDR2 SYGVNS come from the germline V gene.

A note on this clone: The junction does not match germline at one end; this may be a read error. The chain is built from TRBV7-7 and TRBJ1-2; possible D gene TRBD1, 6 bases. The germline CDR1 and CDR2 sequences are SSHAT and FNYEAQ (reference sequence). The CDR3 is 10 residues long. CDR3 in amino acids: CASSQGGYTF. The DNA of the CDR3 is TGTGCTAGCAGCCAGGGGGGCTACACCTTC.

The genes are TRBV6-4 and TRBJ2-3; 8 positions match TRBD2. The CDR3 totals 14 residues. Germline-derived CDR1 and CDR2 are MRHNA and SNTAGT. V gave up 5 bases and J gave up 4 bases; unmatched junction bases: 5. In nucleotides, the CDR3 is TGTGCCAGCAGTAGGGCGGGAGGATCAGATACGCAGTATTTT. The encoded protein is CASSRAGGSDTQYF.

This sequence joins TRBV2 and TRBJ1-3, with 7 bases lining up with TRBD1. V dropped 4 bases and J dropped 0; count of bases not matched to a gene: 6. The CDR3 length is 16 residues. CDR1 is SNHLY and CDR2 is FYNNEI in the germline V gene. The DNA for the CDR3 is TGTGCCAGCAGTGTTTCGACAGGGAGCTCTGGAAACACCATATATTTT. It specifies CASSVSTGSSGNTIYF.

The V and J genes are TRBV6-1 and TRBJ2-3, with 10 bases matching TRBD2. CDR3 length equals 15 residues. Germline values: CDR1 MNHNS, CDR2 SASEGT. With V trimmed by 6 bases and J by 0 bases, 3 bases remained unmatched. In DNA form, the CDR3 reads TGTGCCAGCAGCAGGACTAGCGGTAGCACAGATACGCAGTATTTT. Translating it yields CASSRTSGSTDTQYF.

The CDR3 bases are TGTGCCAGCAGCCTGGGGGGGCTTGATACGCAGTATTTT. Translated: CASSLGGLDTQYF. V gene TRBV7-7 combines with J gene TRBJ2-3; the D gene is possibly TRBD2 (7 bases). V was cut by 5 bases and J by 6 bases, with 12 bases left in between. CDR3 length: 13 residues. Germline-derived CDR1 and CDR2 are SSHAT and FNYEAQ (reference sequence).

The chain joins TRBV2 to TRBJ2-5; 7 bases align to TRBD2. With 6 bases clipped from V and 5 bases from J, the junction kept 0 bases outside the gene matches. From germline, CDR1 is SNHLY and CDR2 FYNNEI. The CDR3 runs to 11 residues. The CDR3 DNA is TGTGCCAGCAGACTAGCGGAGACCCAGTACTTC. It translates to CASRLAETQYF.

This sequence joins TRBV6-5 and TRBJ2-2; unclear D gene. Germline lookup yields CDR1 MNHEY and CDR2 SVGAGI. The CDR3 length is 16 residues. V was shortened by 2 bases and J by 6 bases, with 16 bases between the two germline ends. This CDR3 reads CASSYRSRWSPGELFF. Here the CDR3 DNA reads TGTGCCAGCAGTTACCGGTCTAGGTGGTCCCCCGGGGAGCTGTTTTTT.

The genes are TRBV19 and TRBJ2-5; 11 bases map to TRBD2. Germline V gene data show CDR1 as LNHDA and CDR2 as SQIVND (reference sequence). Trimming took 6 bases from V and 5 from J; bases not matched to a gene: 8. The CDR3 is 15 amino acids. The CDR3 DNA reads TGTGCCAGTAGGTTAGCGGGGGGGACGTCGGAGACCCAGTACTTC. Its protein is CASRLAGGTSETQYF.

The rearrangement joins TRBV5-4 to TRBJ2-5, with 12 bases matching TRBD2. The germline gives CDR1 SGHNT, CDR2 YYREEE (reference sequence). Trimming took 4 bases from V and 2 from J; bases not matched to a gene: 6. The CDR3 runs to 16 residues. CDR3 sequence (DNA): TGTGCCAGCAGCAGCGGGACTAGCGGGTTTCAAGAGACCCAGTACTTC. Amino acid sequence: CASSSGTSGFQETQYF.

This chain uses TRBV6-5 with TRBJ1-1; D call uncertain. Germline assignment: CDR1 MNHEY and CDR2 SVGAGI. This CDR3 has 14 residues. The germline V and J ends were trimmed by 0 bases and 8 bases, with 13 bases remaining between them. CDR3 sequence: CASSYSNWAYEAFF. Here the CDR3 DNA reads TGTGCCAGCAGTTACTCGAATTGGGCCTACGAAGCTTTCTTT.

This rearrangement joins TRBV7-6 to TRBJ2-7, with D perhaps matching TRBD2 (6 bases). This CDR3 spans 14 amino acids. CDR1 is SGHVS and CDR2 is FNYEAQ in the germline V gene. V dropped 5 bases and J dropped 3 bases, with 14 bases sitting between them. This CDR3 reads CASSPTGTGYEQYF. The CDR3 DNA follows: TGTGCCAGCAGCCCCACCGGGACTGGCTACGAGCAGTACTTC.

The chain recombines TRBV7-9 with TRBJ2-1; 10 nucleotides agree with TRBD1. The CDR3 runs to 15 residues. Germline loops: CDR1 SEHNR, CDR2 FQNEAQ (reference sequence). V lost 11 bases, J lost 6 bases, and 13 bases stayed unmatched. The CDR3 bases are TGTGCCGTCCCGGGACAGGGGAGTTCGGTCAATGAGCAGTTCTTC. It codes for CAVPGQGSSVNEQFF. The whole variable domain, remainder taken from reference TRBV7-9 and TRBJ2-1, is DTGVSQNPRHKITKRGQNVTFRCDPISEHNRLYWYRQTLGQGPEFLTYFQNEAQLEKSRLLSDRFSAERPKGSFSTLEIQRTEQGDSAMYLCAVPGQGSSVNEQFFGPGTRLTVL.

This chain links TRBV7-3 with TRBJ2-7; TRBD2 might be the D (5 bases). Trimming cost V 4 bases and J 6 bases, with 13 bases left between them. The CDR3 sequence is 13 residues long. Germline loops: CDR1 SGHTA, CDR2 FQGTGA. The DNA for the CDR3 is TGTGCCAGCAGCTCCCGACCCCGGGGCGAGCAGTACTTC. It yields the protein CASSSRPRGEQYF.

V usage is TRBV6-1 and J usage is TRBJ1-3; 7 bases line up with TRBD1. Germline V gene data show CDR1 as MNHNS and CDR2 as SASEGT. The CDR3 length is 15 residues. Germline trimming cut 6 bases from V and 0 bases from J; bases unmatched to any gene: 5. The CDR3 region is CASRQDRSSGNTIYF. The CDR3 nucleotides read TGTGCCAGCAGGCAGGACAGGAGCTCTGGAAACACCATATATTTT.

This clone was observed a single time. CDR3 protein: CASSPGQSSGANVLTF. CDR3 nucleotide sequence: TGCGCCAGCAGCCCGGGACAGTCCTCTGGGGCCAACGTCCTGACTTTC. This sequence joins TRBV5-1 and TRBJ2-6; 7 nucleotides align to TRBD1. Germline V gene data show CDR1 as SGHRS and CDR2 as YFSETQ. This CDR3 comprises 16 residues. Trimming removed 4 bases from V and 0 bases from J; junction bases left unmatched: 4.

The chain combines TRBV13 with TRBJ2-1; 7 bases match TRBD1. With 8 bases clipped from V and 5 bases from J, the junction kept 9 bases outside the gene matches. Germline values: CDR1 PRHDT, CDR2 FYEKMQ (reference sequence). The CDR3 has 14 residues. The CDR3 region is CASGRGRGHNEQFF. CDR3 nucleotide sequence: TGTGCCAGCGGAAGGGGTAGGGGGCACAATGAGCAGTTCTTC.

This chain connects TRBV6-1 to TRBJ1-1; D call uncertain. The CDR3 length is 13 residues. Germline loops: CDR1 MNHNS, CDR2 SASEGT. V lost 8 bases to trimming and J lost 3 bases, with 13 bases between them. The CDR3 region is CASVAWRDTEAFF. Written as DNA, the CDR3 is TGTGCCAGCGTGGCGTGGAGGGACACTGAAGCTTTCTTT.

The chain carries TRBV6-1 and TRBJ1-4, with 7 nucleotides matching TRBD1. The V gene end was trimmed by 4 bases and the J gene end by 8 bases; junction bases not matched to a gene: 4. The CDR3 has 13 residues. CDR1 and CDR2 (germline): MNHNS, SASEGT. The DNA of the CDR3 is TGTGCCAGCAGTGGACAGGGTTGGGAAAAACTGTTTTTT. Protein product: CASSGQGWEKLFF.

The V and J genes are TRBV21-1 and TRBJ1-1. TRBV21-1 is labeled a pseudogene. This CDR3 region has 13 residues. CDR3 sequence reads: CASSVRTHGEAFF. The CDR3 DNA follows: TGTGCCAGCAGCGTCCGGACTCATGGTGAAGCTTTCTTT.